The next 23 T cell receptor beta chains were all read from a single sample in a study of PD-1 blockade in classical Hodgkin lymphoma. Libraries were prepared by immunoSEQ multiplex PCR; TCRdb keeps only in-frame clonotypes and omits some of them. The sample has 30,000 to 35,000 clones; 90% are singletons. Each patient relapsed following autologous stem cell transplantation, and prior brentuximab vedotin exposure differed. Magnetic negative selection served to purify CD4+ T cells out of PBMCs that had been thawed. Sequences were derived from CD4+ T cells from blood, sampled at baseline. The receptor set was obtained from a human donor with classical Hodgkin lymphoma.

The genes are TRBV10-3 and TRBJ2-5; D remains unclear. CDR3 length: 12 residues. The germline gives CDR1 ENHRY, CDR2 SYGVKD. Deletions cut 3 bases from V and 2 bases from J, with 4 bases between. This CDR3 reads CAISDRQETQYF. In nucleotides, the CDR3 is TGTGCCATCAGTGACAGACAAGAGACCCAGTACTTC.

V gene TRBV27 combines with J gene TRBJ2-1, with TRBD2 as a possible D gene (5 bases). The germline V gene encodes CDR1 MNHEY and CDR2 SMNVEV (reference sequence). This CDR3 comprises 17 residues. Deletions cut 4 bases from V and 4 bases from J, with 20 bases between. The CDR3 spells CASSSFVGRGKYNEQFF. Here the CDR3 DNA reads TGTGCCAGCAGTTCCTTTGTAGGGAGAGGAAAGTACAATGAGCAGTTCTTC.

This sequence joins TRBV27 and TRBJ2-3, with D possibly matching TRBD1 (6 bases). The germline V gene encodes CDR1 MNHEY and CDR2 SMNVEV (reference sequence). The V gene lost 6 bases and the J gene lost 1 base, with 17 bases spanning the gap. The CDR3 has 16 residues. Written as DNA, the CDR3 is TGTGCCAGCAGCGCTCCCCGCAGGGGAGGCACAGATACGCAGTATTTT. This sequence encodes CASSAPRRGGTDTQYF.

The rearrangement joins TRBV2 to TRBJ2-2, with D maybe TRBD1 (5 bases). V was pared by 6 bases and J by 1 base, with 9 bases between. Germline V lookup: CDR1 SNHLY, CDR2 FYNNEI. The CDR3 sequence is 14 residues long. The CDR3 DNA is TGTGCCAGCAGGGGGCCGATGAACACCGGGGAGCTGTTTTTT. Amino acid sequence: CASRGPMNTGELFF.

CDR3 loop: CSAPAGDTQYF. For the CDR3, the DNA is TGCAGTGCCCCGGCCGGAGATACGCAGTATTTT. This chain joins TRBV20-1 and TRBJ2-3; D is uncertain. This CDR3 contains 11 residues. Trimming stripped 6 bases from V and 5 bases from J, with 9 bases between. CDR1 DFQATT and CDR2 SNEGSKA come from the germline V gene (reference sequence).

DNA for the CDR3: TGTGCCTGGAGTTTAAGTGGTTCACAGGGGTATGGCTACACCTTC. This gives the protein CAWSLSGSQGYGYTF. The rearrangement joins TRBV30 to TRBJ1-2; 7 nucleotides agree with TRBD1. The CDR3 consists of 15 residues. CDR1 is GTSNPN, CDR2 SVGIG, per germline (reference sequence). The J segment lost 5 bases and the V segment lost 2 bases, leaving 11 bases of the junction unmatched.

The chain is built from TRBV9 and TRBJ2-5; D might be TRBD1 (5 bases). Germline CDR1 SGDLS, CDR2 YYNGEE. This CDR3 region has 14 residues. Trimming left V 3 bases short and J 5 bases short, with 14 bases between. This CDR3 is CASSAGQPRETQYF. CDR3 DNA: TGTGCCAGCAGCGCTGGACAACCCAGGGAGACCCAGTACTTC.

The CDR3 region is CASSIEAVDTEAFF. The DNA for the CDR3 is TGTGCCAGTAGTATTGAGGCTGTCGACACTGAAGCTTTCTTT. The chain combines TRBV19 with TRBJ1-1; unclear D gene. The CDR3 totals 14 residues. CDR1 is LNHDA and CDR2 is SQIVND in the germline V gene (reference sequence). V lost 3 bases, J lost 3 bases, and 11 bases lay in between. The entire variable domain, with the rest obtained from reference TRBV19 and TRBJ1-1, is as follows: DGGITQSPKYLFRKEGQNVTLSCEQNLNHDAMYWYRQDPGQGLRLIYYSQIVNDFQKGDIAEGYSVSREKKESFPLTVTSAQKNPTAFYLCASSIEAVDTEAFFGQGTRLTVV.

The chain links TRBV6-5 to TRBJ1-2; the match to TRBD1 covers 7 bases. This CDR3 spans 12 amino acids. CDR1 and CDR2 from the germline V gene are MNHEY and SVGAGI. V trimming: 5 bases; J trimming: 7 bases; junction bases outside the gene matches: 4. Here the CDR3 reads CASSQTGTGYTF. CDR3 DNA sequence: TGTGCCAGCAGTCAGACAGGGACTGGCTACACCTTC.

The V gene is TRBV28, the J gene TRBJ1-3, with 7 bases aligning to TRBD1. CDR1 is MDHEN and CDR2 is SYDVKM in the germline V gene. The CDR3 has 14 amino acids. V shed 7 bases and J 4 bases; nucleotides not matched to a gene: 7. The CDR3 bases are TGTGCCAGCAAATTCGGGACAGTCGGAAACACCATATATTTT. It encodes CASKFGTVGNTIYF.

The rearrangement uses TRBV4-1 and TRBJ2-1, with TRBD1 matching 9 bases. CDR3 length: 16 amino acids. Germline values: CDR1 MGHRA, CDR2 YSYEKL. With 0 bases clipped from V and 7 bases from J, the junction kept 7 bases outside the gene matches. In DNA form, the CDR3 reads TGCGCCAGCAGCCAAGACCCGGGACAGGGTTGGAATGAGCAGTTCTTC. This gives the protein CASSQDPGQGWNEQFF.

The V call is TRBV28, the J call TRBJ2-7, with 11 nucleotides matching TRBD2. The CDR3 is 17 residues long. V trimming: 5 bases; J trimming: 5 bases; junction bases outside the gene matches: 14. CDR1 is MDHEN and CDR2 is SYDVKM in the germline V gene. CDR3 residues: CASSPHKALAGDHEQYF. The CDR3 DNA is TGTGCCAGCAGTCCCCACAAAGCACTAGCGGGAGACCACGAGCAGTACTTC.

The gene calls are TRBV5-4 and TRBJ1-2; maybe TRBD1 (5 bases). Between the trimmed V and J ends, which lost 2 bases and 5 bases, there was a span of 10 bases. In germline, CDR1 is SGHNT, CDR2 YYREEE (reference sequence). This CDR3 is 13 amino acids long. The CDR3 loop reads CASSFGTEYGYTF. In nucleotides, the CDR3 is TGTGCCAGCAGCTTCGGGACTGAATATGGCTACACCTTC. Full variable domain (missing parts from reference TRBV5-4 and TRBJ1-2): ETGVTQSPTHLIKTRGQQVTLRCSSQSGHNTVSWYQQALGQGPQFIFQYYREEENGRGNFPPRFSGLQFPNYSSELNVNALELDDSALYLCASSFGTEYGYTFGSGTRLTVV.

This chain uses TRBV20-1 with TRBJ1-5; D unresolved. V dropped 3 bases and J dropped 11 bases, with 11 bases sitting between them. There are 11 residues in the CDR3. Per the germline V gene, CDR1 is DFQATT and CDR2 is SNEGSKA (reference sequence). The CDR3 region is CSASNREAQHF. The CDR3 DNA reads as TGCAGTGCTAGTAACCGTGAGGCCCAGCATTTT.

The rearrangement links TRBV29-1 to TRBJ2-1; possible D gene TRBD2, 6 bases. The CDR3 sequence is 13 residues long. CDR1 is SQVTM and CDR2 is ANQGSEA in the germline V gene. V lost 7 bases and J 6 bases, leaving 16 bases between the germline ends. As DNA, the CDR3 is TGCAGCGGGGAAGCGGGCCCCGGCAATGAGCAGTTCTTC. This translates into CSGEAGPGNEQFF.

In regard to this clone: Its ends do not fully match the called genes, so a read error is possible. The chain uses TRBV7-7 and TRBJ2-5, with 10 bases matching TRBD2. The germline V gene has CDR1 SSHAT and CDR2 FNYEAQ (reference sequence). This CDR3 has 15 amino acids. CDR3 region: CASSLAGGRQETQYF. DNA for the CDR3: TGTGCTAGCAGCTTAGCGGGGGGCCGCCAAGAGACCCAGTACTTC.

The chain has TRBV5-1 and TRBJ2-1, with 10 bases fitting TRBD2. V lost 0 bases, J lost 8 bases, and 5 bases stayed unmatched. The CDR3 has 15 amino acids. CDR1 and CDR2 (germline): SGHRS, YFSETQ. This CDR3 is CASSLAASGSHEQFF. In DNA, the CDR3 is TGCGCCAGCAGCTTGGCTGCTAGCGGGAGTCATGAGCAGTTCTTC.

The rearrangement uses TRBV5-1 and TRBJ2-7, with D perhaps matching TRBD1 (5 bases). The CDR3 spans 13 residues. CDR1 and CDR2 (germline): SGHRS, YFSETQ. V lost 5 bases and J lost 6, with 15 bases in between. CDR3 region: CASSLNQGTEQYF. The CDR3 region has the DNA TGCGCCAGCAGTTTAAACCAGGGAACCGAGCAGTACTTC.

The V call is TRBV28, the J call TRBJ1-4; D is unclear. Trimming removed 8 bases from V and 7 bases from J, with 20 bases in between. The CDR3 has 15 residues. Germline CDR1 reads MDHEN; CDR2 reads SYDVKM. In nucleotides, the CDR3 is TGTGCCAGCTCTGAGCGCGGGTCGAGGCGTGAAAAACTGTTTTTT. This translates into CASSERGSRREKLFF.

The genes are TRBV10-3 and TRBJ2-7; possibly TRBD1 for D (7 bases). V gave up 6 bases and J gave up 2 bases, with 14 bases separating them. Germline loops: CDR1 ENHRY, CDR2 SYGVKD. The CDR3 runs to 14 residues. In nucleotides, the CDR3 is TGTGCCATCAGCTTAACAGGGGAGGCCTACGAGCAGTACTTC. It encodes CAISLTGEAYEQYF.

The chain employs TRBV18 and TRBJ2-2, with a weak D call TRBD1 (5 bases). CDR3 length: 16 amino acids. Trimming removed 3 bases from V and 1 base from J, with 12 bases in between. Germline-derived CDR1 and CDR2 are KGHSH and LQKENI. The CDR3 sequence: CASSPLSTGNTGELFF. Here the CDR3 DNA reads TGTGCCAGCTCACCCCTTTCTACAGGGAACACCGGGGAGCTGTTTTTT.

This clone has a single count. The chain links TRBV2 to TRBJ2-1; the D is unclear. The CDR3 runs to 15 residues. V gave up 7 bases and J gave up 1 base, with 14 bases separating them. From germline, CDR1 is SNHLY and CDR2 FYNNEI. This chain's CDR3 is CASNSGRLSYNEQFF. CDR3 DNA: TGTGCCAGCAATTCTGGCCGCCTTTCCTACAATGAGCAGTTCTTC.

The sample holds one count of this clone. This chain connects TRBV6-1 to TRBJ2-5, with D perhaps TRBD1 (5 bases). The CDR3 runs 13 residues. Germline loops: CDR1 MNHNS, CDR2 SASEGT. V was pared by 7 bases and J by 4 bases, with 13 bases between. The CDR3, as DNA: TGTGCCAGCACCTCTGGGGCTGTAGAGACCCAGTACTTC. Translated, it gives CASTSGAVETQYF.